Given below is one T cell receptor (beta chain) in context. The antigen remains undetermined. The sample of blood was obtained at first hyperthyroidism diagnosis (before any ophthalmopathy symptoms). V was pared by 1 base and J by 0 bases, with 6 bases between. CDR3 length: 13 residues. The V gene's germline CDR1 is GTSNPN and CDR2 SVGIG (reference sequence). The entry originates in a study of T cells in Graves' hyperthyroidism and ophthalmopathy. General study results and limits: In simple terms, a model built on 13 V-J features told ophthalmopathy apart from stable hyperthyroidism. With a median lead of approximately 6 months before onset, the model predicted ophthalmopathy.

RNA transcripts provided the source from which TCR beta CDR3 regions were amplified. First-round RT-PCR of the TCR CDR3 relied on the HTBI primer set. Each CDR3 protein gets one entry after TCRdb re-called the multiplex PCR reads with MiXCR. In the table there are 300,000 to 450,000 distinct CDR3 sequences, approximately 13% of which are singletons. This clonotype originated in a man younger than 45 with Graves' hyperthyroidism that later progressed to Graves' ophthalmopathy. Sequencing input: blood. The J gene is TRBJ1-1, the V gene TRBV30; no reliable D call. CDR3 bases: TGTGCCTGGAGTGCCATGGTGAACACTGAAGCTTTCTTT. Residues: CAWSAMVNTEAFF.